The T cell receptor beta chain under discussion was sequenced for a study of blood T cell repertoires in COVID-19. Study in general: Collection of acute and convalescent COVID-19 samples took place in the United States, Italy and Spain. PBMCs, B-cell-depleted T cells, or T cells provided the cDNA or gDNA that made up the material.

Germline CDR1 and CDR2: SNHLY and FYNNEI. The CDR3 consists of 16 residues. J lost 7 bases, V lost 7 bases, and 14 bases had no gene match. Study processing details: The authors estimated nucleated cell counts from reference gene primer amplification. Some clones are missing from TCRdb's copy, which holds only in-frame ones; the method was immunoSEQ multiplex PCR. D and trimming come from the DNA, and the V and J calls and clone size come from that table. The table lists a few hundred thousand clones, about nine tenths of them singletons. The sample consisted of peripheral blood. This chain links TRBV2 with TRBJ1-5; 9 nucleotides align to TRBD1. The TCR was taken from a man over 45 with acute or convalescent COVID-19. CDR3 protein: CASTGTGWEVSQPQHF. The CDR3 nucleotides read TGTGCCAGCACAGGGACAGGGTGGGAGGTTAGCCAGCCCCAGCATTTT.